This TCR beta chain appears in the sequencing data of a study of cytotoxic CD8 clonotypes in ibrutinib-treated CLL. V lost 5 bases and J 1 base, leaving 12 bases between the germline ends. Per the germline V gene, CDR1 is MDHEN and CDR2 is SYDVKM. CDR3 size: 15 residues. Sequencing used immunoSEQ multiplex PCR; TCRdb keeps in-frame clones, though not all of them. The table includes 160,000 or so clones, approximately 80% detected once. Here the sequenced sample was PBMCs, taken after 12 months of ibrutinib treatment. The gene calls are TRBV28 and TRBJ2-4; D might be TRBD2 (7 bases). The clonotype originates from a human donor with chronic lymphocytic leukemia. The CDR3 sequence: CASSGGASAKNIQYF. CDR3 coding DNA: TGTGCCAGCAGTGGGGGGGCCTCGGCCAAAAACATTCAGTACTTC.